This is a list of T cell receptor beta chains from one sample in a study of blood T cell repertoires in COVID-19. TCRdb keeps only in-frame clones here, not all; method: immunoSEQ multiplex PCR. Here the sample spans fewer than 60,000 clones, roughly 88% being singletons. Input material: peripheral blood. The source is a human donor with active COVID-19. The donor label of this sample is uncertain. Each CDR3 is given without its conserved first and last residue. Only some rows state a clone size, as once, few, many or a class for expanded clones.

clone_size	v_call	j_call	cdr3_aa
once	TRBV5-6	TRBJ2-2	ASSSYTQGRGTGELF
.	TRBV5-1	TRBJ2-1	ASSTQGWQF
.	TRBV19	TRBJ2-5	ASSLWTGTQETQY
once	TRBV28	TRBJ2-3	ASNSAGVADTQY
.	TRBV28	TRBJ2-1	ASSGTSVYNEQF
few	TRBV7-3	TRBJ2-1	ASSLFGTGERQF
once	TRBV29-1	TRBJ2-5	SVISGQGYTQY
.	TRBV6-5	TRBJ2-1	ASSSGLAAYNEQF
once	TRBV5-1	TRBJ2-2	ASREGMNTGELF
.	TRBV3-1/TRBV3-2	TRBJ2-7	ASSQEIASWSYEQY
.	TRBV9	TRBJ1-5	ASSVGQGEAASNQPQH
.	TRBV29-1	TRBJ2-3	SVTLAGGWGTQY
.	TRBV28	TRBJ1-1	ASSLLTVTNTEAF
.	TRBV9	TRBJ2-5	ASSPTSSGRWETQY
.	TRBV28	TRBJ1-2	ASSFGQVDYGYT
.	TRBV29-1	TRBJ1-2	SVERGEGYT
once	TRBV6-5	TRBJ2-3	ASASGRAMTDTQY
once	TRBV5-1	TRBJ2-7	ASSPGQGGHEQY
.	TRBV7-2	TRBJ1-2	ASSLVPGGYGYT
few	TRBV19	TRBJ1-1	ASGDYLNTEAF
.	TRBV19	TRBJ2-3	ASSMGRLDTQY
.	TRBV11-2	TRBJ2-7	ASSSRSVYEQY
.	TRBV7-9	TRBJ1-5	ASSPDRFGNQPQH
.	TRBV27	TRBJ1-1	ASSSVRTALGTEAF
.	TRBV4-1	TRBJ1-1	ASRGLLKGTEAF
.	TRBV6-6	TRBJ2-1	ASRPGQTLYNEQF
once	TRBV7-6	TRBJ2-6	ASGFLGSGANVLT
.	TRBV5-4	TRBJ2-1	ASSLTGNEQF
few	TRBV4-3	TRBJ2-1	ASSSGRELNEQF
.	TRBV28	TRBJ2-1	ASSPDEEASRLNEQF
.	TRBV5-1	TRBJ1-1	ASSWDFGDGTEAF
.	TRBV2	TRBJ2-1	ASRTQKDFYNEQF
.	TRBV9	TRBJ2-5	ASSSSNQETQY
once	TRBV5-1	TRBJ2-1	ASSPGLADDNEQF
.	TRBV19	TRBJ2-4	ASSGTSGATGIQY
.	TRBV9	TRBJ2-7	ASSLRDRGFYEQY
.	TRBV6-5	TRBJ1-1	ASSYDSPNTEAF
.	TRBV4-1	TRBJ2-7	ASSRIGYEQY
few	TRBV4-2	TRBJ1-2	ASSQEGRYT
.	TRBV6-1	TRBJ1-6	ASSEGQSYNSPLH
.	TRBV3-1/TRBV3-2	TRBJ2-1	ASSQRDRNYNEQF
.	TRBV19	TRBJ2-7	ASSLPGQGAYEQY
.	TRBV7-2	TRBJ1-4	ASSSWGQGTNEKLF
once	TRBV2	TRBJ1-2	ASRDRVLVDYGYT
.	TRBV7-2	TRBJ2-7	ASSFGLAGAYEQY
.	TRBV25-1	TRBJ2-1	ASRPRGDRGLGEQF
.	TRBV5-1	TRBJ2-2	ASSLVGVGVNTGELF
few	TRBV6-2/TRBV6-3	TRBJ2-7	ASSETGLYEQY
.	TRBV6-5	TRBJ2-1	ASRRTSGSYNEQF
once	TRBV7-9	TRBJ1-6	ASSLNTAILSPLH
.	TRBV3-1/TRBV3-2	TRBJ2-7	ASSHGGRAPEQY
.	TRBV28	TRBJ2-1	ASNHGGSGSPLQF
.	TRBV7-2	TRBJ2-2	ASSPQGVSNTGELF
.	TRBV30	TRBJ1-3	AWSVGGLVGNTIY
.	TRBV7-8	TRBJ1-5	ASSRVGPYSNQPQH